The 6 T cell receptor beta chains in this list originate from one sample, sequenced in a study of blood T cell repertoires in COVID-19. Profiled with immunoSEQ multiplex PCR; TCRdb holds only in-frame clones, not every one. In the table there are 140,000 to 150,000 clones, over 80% of which are singletons. The sample comprised peripheral blood. The receptors shown here come from a woman aged 50 to 60 with acute or convalescent COVID-19.

This clone was seen more than once but under ten times. This chain joins TRBV19 and TRBJ1-2, with D hard to call. Trimming left V 4 bases short and J 4 bases short, with 16 bases between. Germline CDR1 reads LNHDA; CDR2 reads SQIVND (reference sequence). The CDR3 is made up of 15 amino acids. The CDR3 DNA reads TGTGCCAGTAGTAACGGTCTGGGCGGAGGCTATGGCTACACCTTC. This translates into CASSNGLGGGYGYTF.

J is TRBJ1-1 and V is TRBV18; unclear D gene. Germline V gives CDR1 KGHSH, CDR2 LQKENI. This CDR3 region has 17 residues. V was trimmed by 3 bases and J by 0 bases, leaving 17 bases between them. CDR3 sequence: CASSPRWEGAMNTEAFF. The CDR3, as DNA: TGTGCCAGCTCACCGAGATGGGAGGGAGCAATGAACACTGAAGCTTTCTTT.

In this sample, this clone turned up once. The V and J genes are TRBV6-1 and TRBJ1-5; D is perhaps TRBD1 (6 bases). CDR1 is MNHNS and CDR2 is SASEGT in the germline V gene. V gave up 3 bases and J gave up 5 bases, with 17 bases separating them. The CDR3 is 16 amino acids. CDR3 nucleotides: TGTGCCAGCAGTGATCCGGGGGGGCAGGACCATCAGCCCCAGCATTTT. Translating gives CASSDPGGQDHQPQHF.

This rearrangement joins TRBV27 to TRBJ2-7; 7 bases agree with TRBD2. Per germline, CDR1 MNHEY and CDR2 SMNVEV (reference sequence). V shed 4 bases, J shed 3 bases, and the junction held 9 bases outside the gene matches. There are 15 residues in the CDR3. The CDR3, as DNA: TGTGCCAGCAGTTGGGTAGCGGGCCCCCTCTACGAGCAGTACTTC. Residues: CASSWVAGPLYEQYF.

This clone was observed once. The chain recombines TRBV3-1 (or the pseudogene TRBV3-2) with TRBJ2-3; 10 bases map to TRBD1. The V gene's germline CDR1 is LGHDT and CDR2 YNNKEL (reference sequence). This CDR3 has 16 residues. The V and J ends lost 0 bases and 1 base, in that order; junction bases with no gene match: 1. CDR3 region: CASSQEGTGGTDTQYF. The CDR3 bases are TGTGCCAGCAGCCAAGAAGGGACAGGGGGCACAGATACGCAGTATTTT.

The genes are TRBV10-1 and TRBJ2-1; D possibly corresponds to TRBD2 (6 bases). V gave up 4 bases and J gave up 6 bases, with 13 bases separating them. The length of the CDR3 is 14 residues. CDR1 is WNHNN and CDR2 is SYGVQD in the germline V gene (reference sequence). CDR3 protein: CASSVAGRVNEQFF. The CDR3 DNA is TGCGCCAGCAGTGTTGCGGGAAGGGTCAATGAGCAGTTCTTC.